The source of this T cell receptor beta chain is a study of cytomegalovirus exposure and HLA in healthy donors. Study details: Unique TCR beta sequences numbering about 100 million came from approximately 180 million T cells in an earlier analysis.

Study-wide results and limits: When a later analysis was performed, an Asian-associated ancestry cluster reportedly had fewer N-insertions than the approximately 700-donor mean. With later analysis, a missense DCLRE1C variant became linked to TCR beta V- and J-gene trimming.

A word on this clone: The antigen is unknown.

PCR was performed using 60 Vbeta and 13 Jbeta primers. Profiling relied on immunoSEQ multiplex PCR, and the TCRdb table lists in-frame clones only, not all of them. Of some 140,000 clones in the sample, approximately 80% were seen once. The V and J ends lost 4 bases and 0 bases respectively, with 19 bases between them. There are 18 residues in the CDR3. Germline loops: CDR1 PRHDT, CDR2 FYEKMQ (reference sequence). The sequenced material came from PBMCs. The sequence derives from a man between 35 and 55 years old in good health and CMV-seronegative. V gene TRBV13 combines with J gene TRBJ1-3, with D perhaps matching TRBD1 (6 bases). The CDR3 loop reads CASSSGSLGQISGNTIYF. DNA of the CDR3: TGTGCCAGCAGCTCTGGATCCCTAGGACAGATCTCTGGAAACACCATATATTTT.